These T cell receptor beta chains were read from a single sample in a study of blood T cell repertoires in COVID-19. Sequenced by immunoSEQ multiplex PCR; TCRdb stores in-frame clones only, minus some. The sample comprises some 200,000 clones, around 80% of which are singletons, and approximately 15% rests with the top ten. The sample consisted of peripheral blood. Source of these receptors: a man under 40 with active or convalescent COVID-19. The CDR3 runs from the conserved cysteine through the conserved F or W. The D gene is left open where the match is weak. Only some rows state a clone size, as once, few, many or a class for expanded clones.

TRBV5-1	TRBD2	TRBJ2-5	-	TGCGCCAGCAGCTTGGAACGGCTAGCGGGAGGGACGCGGTACCAAGAGACCCAGTACTTC	CASSLERLAGGTRYQETQYF
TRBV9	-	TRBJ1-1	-	TGTGCCAGCAGCGTAGGCGGTACAGGGACCACTGAAGCTTTCTTT	CASSVGGTGTTEAFF
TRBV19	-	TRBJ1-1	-	TGTGCCAGTAACCCGGGGTCAATGAACACTGAAGCTTTCTTT	CASNPGSMNTEAFF
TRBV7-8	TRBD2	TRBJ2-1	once	TGTGCCAGCAGCTATCTAGCGGGGGGGATCAATGAGCAGTTCTTC	CASSYLAGGINEQFF
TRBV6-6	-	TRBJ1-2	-	TGTGCCAGCATCCCAGACGGACACAACTATGGCTACACCTTC	CASIPDGHNYGYTF
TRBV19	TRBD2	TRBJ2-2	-	TGTGCCAGTAGAGGCCCCGGCCAGCGGGGGGGGGCGGAGCTGTTTTTT	CASRGPGQRGGAELFF
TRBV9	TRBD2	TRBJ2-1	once	TGTGCCAGCAGCGTAGGTCCCAGCGGGGGTTACAATGAGCAGTTCTTC	CASSVGPSGGYNEQFF
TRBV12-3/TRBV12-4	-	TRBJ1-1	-	TGTGCCAGCGGGGACTCACCGAACACTGAAGCTTTCTTT	CASGDSPNTEAFF
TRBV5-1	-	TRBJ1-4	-	TGCGCCAGCAGCCGTAACCCCAGGGAGGGGGCTAATGAAAAACTGTTTTTT	CASSRNPREGANEKLFF
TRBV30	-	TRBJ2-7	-	TGTTCCACCCAGGGATTCTACGAGCAGTACTTC	CSTQGFYEQYF
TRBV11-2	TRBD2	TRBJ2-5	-	TGTGCCAGCAGCCCTGGGGTAGCGGGAGATGAGACCCAGTACTTC	CASSPGVAGDETQYF
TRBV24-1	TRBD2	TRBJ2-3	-	TGTGCCACCAGTGATTGGGGGACTAGCGGGATCACAGATACGCAGTATTTT	CATSDWGTSGITDTQYF
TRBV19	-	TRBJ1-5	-	TGTGCCACTTGTCCCAGAGGGGGGGCCGGGAGCAATCAGCCCCAGCATTTT	CATCPRGGAGSNQPQHF
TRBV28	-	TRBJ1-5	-	TGTGCCAGCACTTCACTCACCGAGCGGCAGCCCCAGCATTTT	CASTSLTERQPQHF
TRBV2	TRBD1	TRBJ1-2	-	TGTGCCAGCAGTGAAGCGGACAGGGAGAAAAACTATGGCTACACCTTC	CASSEADREKNYGYTF
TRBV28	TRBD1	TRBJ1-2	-	TGTGCCAGCACCTTGACCAGACAGGGGGCTGGAGGCTACACCTTC	CASTLTRQGAGGYTF
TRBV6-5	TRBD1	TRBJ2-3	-	TGTGCCACCTGGCTCGGACAGGGGGGAACAGATACGCAGTATTTT	CATWLGQGGTDTQYF
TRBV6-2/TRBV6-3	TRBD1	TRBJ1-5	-	TGTGCCAGCAGCGGGACAGGGGGTCATCAGCCCCAGCATTTT	CASSGTGGHQPQHF
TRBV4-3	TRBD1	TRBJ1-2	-	TGCGCCAGCAGCCAGCCGGGACAGGGCTATGGCTACACCTTC	CASSQPGQGYGYTF
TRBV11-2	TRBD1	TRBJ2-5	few	TGTGCCAGCAGTTACAATACCGGGACAGAAGAGACCCAGTACTTC	CASSYNTGTEETQYF
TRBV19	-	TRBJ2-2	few	TGTGCCAGTAGTTCCTCTGTCGGGAGAGGAGTCGGGGAGCTGTTTTTT	CASSSSVGRGVGELFF
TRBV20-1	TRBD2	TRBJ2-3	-	TGCAGTGCTAGTGGCTGGACTAGCGGGGGCACAGATACGCAGTATTTT	CSASGWTSGGTDTQYF
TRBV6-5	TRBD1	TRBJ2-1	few	TGTGCCACCGAGGGGGCAAGCAATGAGCAGTTCTTC	CATEGASNEQFF
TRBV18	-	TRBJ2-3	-	TGTGCCAGCTCACCAGGAGTCGGGAGTTCGACGGACACAGATACGCAGTATTTT	CASSPGVGSSTDTDTQYF
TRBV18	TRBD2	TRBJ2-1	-	TGTGCCAGCTCGTCGACTAGCGGGGGGCTCGAGCAGTTCTTC	CASSSTSGGLEQFF
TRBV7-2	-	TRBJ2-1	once	TGTGCCAGCAGCTTATTCAGCAATGAGCAGTTCTTC	CASSLFSNEQFF
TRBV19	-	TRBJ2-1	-	TGTGCCAGTAACTCGGGACTCTACAATGAGCAGTTCTTC	CASNSGLYNEQFF
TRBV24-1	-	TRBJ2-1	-	TGTGCCACCAGTGATCCTACTAGCTTGGAGCAGTTCTTC	CATSDPTSLEQFF
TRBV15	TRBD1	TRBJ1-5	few	TGTGCCACCAGCAGAGAGGAGAGGCAGGGGGGCAATCAGCCCCAGCATTTT	CATSREERQGGNQPQHF
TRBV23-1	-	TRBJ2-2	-	TGCGCCAGCAGTCAGGGCGAGATCCGACGGGGCACCGGGGAGCTGTTTTTT	CASSQGEIRRGTGELFF
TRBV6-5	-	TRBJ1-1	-	TGTGCCAGCAGTTACTCCCGGGGTGGTACTGAAGCTTTCTTT	CASSYSRGGTEAFF
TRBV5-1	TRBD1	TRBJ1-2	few	TGCGCCAGCAGCCCTGGGGGTACAGGGGACAGGAACTATGGCTACACCTTC	CASSPGGTGDRNYGYTF
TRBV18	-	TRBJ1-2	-	TGTGCCAGCTCACCAGACTCGGGCTATGGCTACACCTTC	CASSPDSGYGYTF
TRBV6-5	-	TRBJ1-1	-	TGTGCCAGCGCGGGGCGGGCGAACACTGAAGCTTTCTTT	CASAGRANTEAFF
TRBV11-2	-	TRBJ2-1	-	TGTGCCAGCAGCCTGGGTACGGCGGGACTGTTCTTC	CASSLGTAGLFF
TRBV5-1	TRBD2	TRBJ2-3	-	TGCGCCAGCGAGGGACCGGGACTAGCGGGAGGCCCGATGGGAGATACGCAGTATTTT	CASEGPGLAGGPMGDTQYF
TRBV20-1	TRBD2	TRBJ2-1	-	TGCAGTGCTAGTGATCCTAGCGGGAGTCTTGGGGATGAGCAGTTCTTC	CSASDPSGSLGDEQFF
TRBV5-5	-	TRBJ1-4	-	TGTGCCAGCAGCTTAGAGGCACGGACTAATGAAAAACTGTTTTTT	CASSLEARTNEKLFF
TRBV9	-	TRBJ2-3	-	TGTGCCAGCAGCGTAGGGCCGGGGGACACAGATACGCAGTATTTT	CASSVGPGDTDTQYF
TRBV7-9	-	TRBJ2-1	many	TGTGCCAGCAGCTTAAATTGGGCCTCAGAGAATGAGCAGTTCTTC	CASSLNWASENEQFF
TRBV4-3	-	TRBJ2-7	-	TGCGCCAGCAGCCAAGATACTCAGCGGAGCCCCTCCGAGCAGTACTTC	CASSQDTQRSPSEQYF
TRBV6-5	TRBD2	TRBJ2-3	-	TGTGCCAGCAGATCTAGCGGGGGGCGCACAGATACGCAGTATTTT	CASRSSGGRTDTQYF
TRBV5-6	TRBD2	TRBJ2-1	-	TGTGCCAGCAGCTTGGCCCCCAGCGGGGGTTACAATGAGCAGTTCTTC	CASSLAPSGGYNEQFF
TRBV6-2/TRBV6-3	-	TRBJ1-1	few	TGTGCCAGCAGTTATTCGACAGGCCAGGTACTGAACACTGAAGCTTTCTTT	CASSYSTGQVLNTEAFF
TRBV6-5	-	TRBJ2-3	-	TGTGCCAGCAGTTATAACAAGGGGACAGATACGCAGTATTTT	CASSYNKGTDTQYF
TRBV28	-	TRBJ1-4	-	TGTGCCAGCAACTCAGGGGTCGCCACTCAAAAACTGTTTTTT	CASNSGVATQKLFF
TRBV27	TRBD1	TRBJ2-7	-	TGTGCCAGCAGTACAACCGGGACAGGGTCCTACGAGCAGTACTTC	CASSTTGTGSYEQYF
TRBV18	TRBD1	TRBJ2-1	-	TGTGCCAGCTCACCACGACAGGGGGCACACAATGAGCAGTTCTTC	CASSPRQGAHNEQFF
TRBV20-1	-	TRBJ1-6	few	TGCAGTGCTAGTCGGGCAGGGGTTAATTCACCCCTCCACTTT	CSASRAGVNSPLHF
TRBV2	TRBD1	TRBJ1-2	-	TGTGCCAGCAGCGAAGGGGACAGGGAAGGCTACACCTTC	CASSEGDREGYTF
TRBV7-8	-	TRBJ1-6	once	TGTGCCAGCAGCTTGGGGAGTAGGAATTCACCCCTCCACTTT	CASSLGSRNSPLHF
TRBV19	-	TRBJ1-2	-	TGTGCCAGTAGTACGCACAGGGCAGGGGACTATGGCTACACCTTC	CASSTHRAGDYGYTF
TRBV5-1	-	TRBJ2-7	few	TGCGCCAGCAGCTTGGCGGGAGCCGAGCAGTACTTC	CASSLAGAEQYF
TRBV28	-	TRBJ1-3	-	TGTGCCAGCAGTCTAGGGGGTGCCTCTGGAAACACCATATATTTT	CASSLGGASGNTIYF
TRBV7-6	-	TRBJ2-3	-	TGTGCCAGCAGCCTACAGGCCGCGGGAACAGATACGCAGTATTTT	CASSLQAAGTDTQYF
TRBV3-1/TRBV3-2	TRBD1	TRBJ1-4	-	TGTGCCAGCAGCCCAGGAACAGGGGGCGCAAAACTGTTTTTT	CASSPGTGGAKLFF
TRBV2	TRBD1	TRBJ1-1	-	TGTGCCAGCAGTGGGGACAGCCCCACTGAAGCTTTCTTT	CASSGDSPTEAFF
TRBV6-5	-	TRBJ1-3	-	TGTGCCAGTGGGGGGTTCCCAGGAAACACCATATATTTT	CASGGFPGNTIYF
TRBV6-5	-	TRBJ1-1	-	TGTGCCAGCAGTCCTTTTCGGGGGTTGAACACTGAAGCTTTCTTT	CASSPFRGLNTEAFF